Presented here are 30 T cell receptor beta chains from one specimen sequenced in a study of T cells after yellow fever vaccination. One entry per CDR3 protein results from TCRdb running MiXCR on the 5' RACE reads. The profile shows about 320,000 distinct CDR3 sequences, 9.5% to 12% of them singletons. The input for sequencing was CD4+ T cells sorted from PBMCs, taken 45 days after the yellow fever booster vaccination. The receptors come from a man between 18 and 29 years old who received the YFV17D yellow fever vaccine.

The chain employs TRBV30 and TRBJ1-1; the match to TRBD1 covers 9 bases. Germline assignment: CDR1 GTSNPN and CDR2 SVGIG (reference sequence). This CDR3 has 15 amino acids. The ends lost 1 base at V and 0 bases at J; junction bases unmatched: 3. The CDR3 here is CAWSAGQGLNTEAFF. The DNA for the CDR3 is TGTGCCTGGAGTGCCGGACAGGGGCTGAACACTGAAGCTTTCTTT. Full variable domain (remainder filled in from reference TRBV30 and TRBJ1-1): SQTIHQWPATLVQPVGSPLSLECTVEGTSNPNLYWYRQAAGRGLQLLFYSVGIGQISSEVPQNLSASRPQDRQFILSSKKLLLSDSGFYLCAWSAGQGLNTEAFFGQGTRLTVV.

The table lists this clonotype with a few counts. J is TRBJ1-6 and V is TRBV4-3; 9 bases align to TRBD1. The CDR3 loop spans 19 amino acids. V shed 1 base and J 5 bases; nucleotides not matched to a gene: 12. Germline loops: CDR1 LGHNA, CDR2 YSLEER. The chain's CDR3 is CASSQAYFVGTGNNSPLHF. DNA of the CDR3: TGCGCCAGCAGCCAAGCATATTTCGTGGGGACAGGGAATAATTCACCCCTCCACTTT.

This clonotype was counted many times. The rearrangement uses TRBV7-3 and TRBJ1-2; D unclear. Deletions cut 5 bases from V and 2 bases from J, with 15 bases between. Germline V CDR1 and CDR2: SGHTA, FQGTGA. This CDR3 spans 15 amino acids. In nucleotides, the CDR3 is TGTGCCAGCAGCCCAGCGGGCGGACCCAACTATGGCTACACCTTC. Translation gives CASSPAGGPNYGYTF. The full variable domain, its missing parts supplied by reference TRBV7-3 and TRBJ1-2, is GAGVSQTPSNKVTEKGKYVELRCDPISGHTALYWYRQSLGQGPEFLIYFQGTGAADDSGLPNDRFFAVRPEGSVSTLKIQRTERGDSAVYLCASSPAGGPNYGYTFGSGTRLTVV.

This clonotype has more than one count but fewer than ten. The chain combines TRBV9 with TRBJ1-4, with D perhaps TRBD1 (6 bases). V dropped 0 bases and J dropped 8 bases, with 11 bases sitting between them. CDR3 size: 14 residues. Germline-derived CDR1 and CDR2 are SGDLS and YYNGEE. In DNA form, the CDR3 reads TGTGCCAGCAGCGTAGACAGGGTCGAAGAAAAACTGTTTTTT. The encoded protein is CASSVDRVEEKLFF.

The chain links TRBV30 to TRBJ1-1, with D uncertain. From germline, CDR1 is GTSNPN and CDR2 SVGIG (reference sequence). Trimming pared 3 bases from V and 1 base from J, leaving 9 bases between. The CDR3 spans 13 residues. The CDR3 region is CAWSKGTNTEAFF. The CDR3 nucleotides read TGTGCCTGGAGCAAGGGTACGAACACTGAAGCTTTCTTT.

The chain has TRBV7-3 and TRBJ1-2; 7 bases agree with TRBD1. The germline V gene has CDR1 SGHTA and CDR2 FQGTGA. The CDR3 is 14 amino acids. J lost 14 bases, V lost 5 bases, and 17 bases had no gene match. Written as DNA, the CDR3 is TGTGCCAGCAGCCCGTCGGACAGGCCGGTATTAACGACCTTC. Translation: CASSPSDRPVLTTF. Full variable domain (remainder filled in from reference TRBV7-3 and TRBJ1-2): GAGVSQTPSNKVTEKGKYVELRCDPISGHTALYWYRQSLGQGPEFLIYFQGTGAADDSGLPNDRFFAVRPEGSVSTLKIQRTERGDSAVYLCASSPSDRPVLTTFGSGTRLTVV.

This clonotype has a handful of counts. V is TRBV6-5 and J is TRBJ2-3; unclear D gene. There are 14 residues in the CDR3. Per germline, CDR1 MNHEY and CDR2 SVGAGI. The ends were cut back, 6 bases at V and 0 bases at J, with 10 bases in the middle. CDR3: CASRRHPSTDTQYF. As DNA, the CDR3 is TGTGCCAGCAGAAGACACCCTAGCACAGATACGCAGTATTTT.

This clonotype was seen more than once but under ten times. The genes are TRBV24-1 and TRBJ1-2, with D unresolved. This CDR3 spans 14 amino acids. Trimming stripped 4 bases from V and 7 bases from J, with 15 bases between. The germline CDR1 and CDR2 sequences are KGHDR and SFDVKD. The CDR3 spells CATSDSGFLSGYTF. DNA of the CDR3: TGTGCCACCAGTGACTCGGGCTTCCTTTCTGGCTACACCTTC.

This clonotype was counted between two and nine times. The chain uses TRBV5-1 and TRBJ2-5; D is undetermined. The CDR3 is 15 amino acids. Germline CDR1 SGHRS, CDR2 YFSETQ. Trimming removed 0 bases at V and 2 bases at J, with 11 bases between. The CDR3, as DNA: TGCGCCAGCAGCTTGGTATCGGCACCTCAAGAGACCCAGTACTTC. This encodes CASSLVSAPQETQYF.

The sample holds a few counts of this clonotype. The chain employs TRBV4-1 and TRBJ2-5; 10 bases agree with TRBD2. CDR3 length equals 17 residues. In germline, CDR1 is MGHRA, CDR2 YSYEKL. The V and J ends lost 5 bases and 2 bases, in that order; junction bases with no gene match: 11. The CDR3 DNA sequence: TGCGCCAGCAGCTCGCCTGCCAAGCGGGGGGGGCAAGAGACCCAGTACTTC. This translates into CASSSPAKRGGQETQYF.

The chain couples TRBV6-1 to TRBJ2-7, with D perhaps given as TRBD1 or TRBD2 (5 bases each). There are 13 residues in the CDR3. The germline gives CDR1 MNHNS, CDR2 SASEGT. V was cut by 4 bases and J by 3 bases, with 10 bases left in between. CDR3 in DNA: TGTGCCAGCAGTGTCGGGGCAAACTACGAGCAGTACGTC. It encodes CASSVGANYEQYV.

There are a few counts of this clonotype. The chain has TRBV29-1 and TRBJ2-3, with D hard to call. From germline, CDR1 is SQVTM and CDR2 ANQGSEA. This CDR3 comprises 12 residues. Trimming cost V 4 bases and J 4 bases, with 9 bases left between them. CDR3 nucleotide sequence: TGCAGCGTTGTATTAGGTCCAGATACGCAGTATTTT. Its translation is CSVVLGPDTQYF.

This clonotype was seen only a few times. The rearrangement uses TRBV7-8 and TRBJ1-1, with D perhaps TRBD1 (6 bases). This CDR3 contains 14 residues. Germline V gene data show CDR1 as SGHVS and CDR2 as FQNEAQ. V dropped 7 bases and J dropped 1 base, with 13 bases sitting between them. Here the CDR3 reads CASKTEQGNTEAFF. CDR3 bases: TGTGCCAGCAAGACAGAACAGGGGAACACTGAAGCTTTCTTT. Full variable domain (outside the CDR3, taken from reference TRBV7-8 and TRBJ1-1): GAGVSQSPRYKVAKRGQDVALRCDPISGHVSLFWYQQALGQGPEFLTYFQNEAQLDKSGLPSDRFFAERPEGSVSTLKIQRTQQEDSAVYLCASKTEQGNTEAFFGQGTRLTVV.

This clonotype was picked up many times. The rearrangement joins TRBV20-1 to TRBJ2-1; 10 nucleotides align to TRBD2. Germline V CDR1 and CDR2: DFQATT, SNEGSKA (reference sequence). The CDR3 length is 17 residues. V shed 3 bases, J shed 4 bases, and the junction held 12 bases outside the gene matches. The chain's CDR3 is CSASGGSGGPTYNEQFF. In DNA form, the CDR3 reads TGCAGTGCTAGTGGAGGTAGCGGGGGGCCCACTTACAATGAGCAGTTCTTC.

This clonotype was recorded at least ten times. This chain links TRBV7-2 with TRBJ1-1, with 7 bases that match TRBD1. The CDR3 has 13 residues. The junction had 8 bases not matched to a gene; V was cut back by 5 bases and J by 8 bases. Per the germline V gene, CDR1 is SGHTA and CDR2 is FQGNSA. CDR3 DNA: TGTGCCAGCAGCCCCCGACAGGGAACGGAAGCTTTCTTT. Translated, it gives CASSPRQGTEAFF.

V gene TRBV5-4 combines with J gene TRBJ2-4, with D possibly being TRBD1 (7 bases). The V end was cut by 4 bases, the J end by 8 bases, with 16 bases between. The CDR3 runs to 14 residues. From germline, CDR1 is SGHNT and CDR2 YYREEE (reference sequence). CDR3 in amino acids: CASSQRQGGDIQYF. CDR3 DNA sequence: TGTGCCAGCAGCCAGCGACAGGGCGGGGACATTCAGTACTTC.

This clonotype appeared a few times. The CDR3 DNA sequence: TGTGCCAGCAGCCAACGTGCGGGGGGCGGATATACGCAGTATTTT. This codes for CASSQRAGGGYTQYF. The chain links TRBV12-3 or TRBV12-4 to TRBJ2-3; TRBD2 matches at 8 bases. The CDR3 has 15 residues. With 6 bases clipped from V and 7 bases from J, the junction kept 12 bases outside the gene matches.

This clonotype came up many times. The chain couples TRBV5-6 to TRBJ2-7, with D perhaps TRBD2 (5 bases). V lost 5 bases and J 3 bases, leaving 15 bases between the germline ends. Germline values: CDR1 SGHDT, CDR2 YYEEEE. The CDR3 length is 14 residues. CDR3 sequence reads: CASRAAGENYEQYF. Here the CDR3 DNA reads TGTGCCAGCAGAGCGGCAGGCGAAAACTACGAGCAGTACTTC.

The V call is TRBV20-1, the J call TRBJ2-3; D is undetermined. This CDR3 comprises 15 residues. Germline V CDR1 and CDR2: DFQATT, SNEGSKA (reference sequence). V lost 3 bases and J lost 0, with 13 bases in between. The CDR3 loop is CSASSLSWSTDTQYF. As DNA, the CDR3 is TGCAGTGCTAGCTCCCTCTCCTGGAGCACAGATACGCAGTATTTT.

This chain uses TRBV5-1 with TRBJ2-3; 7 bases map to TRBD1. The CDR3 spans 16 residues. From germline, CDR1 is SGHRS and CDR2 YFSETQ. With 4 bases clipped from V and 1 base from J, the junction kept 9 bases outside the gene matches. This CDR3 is CASSEGDSLGTDTQYF. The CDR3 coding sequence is TGCGCCAGCAGCGAGGGGGACAGCCTGGGCACAGATACGCAGTATTTT.

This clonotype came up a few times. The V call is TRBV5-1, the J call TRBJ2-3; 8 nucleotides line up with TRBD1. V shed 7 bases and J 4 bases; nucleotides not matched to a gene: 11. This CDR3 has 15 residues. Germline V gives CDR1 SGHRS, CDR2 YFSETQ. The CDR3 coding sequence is TGCGCCAGCTCCGCCGGGGCAGGGGGCTCAGATACGCAGTATTTT. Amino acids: CASSAGAGGSDTQYF.

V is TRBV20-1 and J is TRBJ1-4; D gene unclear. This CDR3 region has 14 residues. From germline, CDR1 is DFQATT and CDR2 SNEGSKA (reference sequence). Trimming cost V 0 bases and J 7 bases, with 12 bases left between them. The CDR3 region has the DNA TGCAGTGCTAGAGATTTTCAGTCCGGTGAAAAACTGTTTTTT. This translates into CSARDFQSGEKLFF.

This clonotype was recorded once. CDR3 loop: CASSPRPSAGGNTGELFF. The CDR3 DNA sequence: TGTGCCAGCAGTCCCAGACCCTCAGCGGGGGGGAACACCGGGGAGCTGTTTTTT. The V and J genes are TRBV27 and TRBJ2-2; 9 nucleotides line up with TRBD2. With V trimmed by 5 bases and J by 1 base, 11 bases remained unmatched. Per germline, CDR1 MNHEY and CDR2 SMNVEV (reference sequence). The CDR3 loop spans 18 amino acids.

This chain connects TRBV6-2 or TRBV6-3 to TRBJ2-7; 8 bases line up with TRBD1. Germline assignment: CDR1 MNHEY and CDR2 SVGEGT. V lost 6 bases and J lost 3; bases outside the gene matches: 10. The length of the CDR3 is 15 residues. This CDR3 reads CASSRDRFSFYEQYF. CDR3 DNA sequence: TGTGCCAGCAGCCGGGACAGGTTCTCCTTCTACGAGCAGTACTTC.

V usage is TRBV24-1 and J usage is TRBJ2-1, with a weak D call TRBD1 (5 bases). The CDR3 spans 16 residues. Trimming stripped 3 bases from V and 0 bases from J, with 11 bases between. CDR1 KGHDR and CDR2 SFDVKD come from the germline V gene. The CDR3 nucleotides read TGTGCCACCAGTGATCGTAGGGGTGCCTCCTACAATGAGCAGTTCTTC. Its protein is CATSDRRGASYNEQFF.

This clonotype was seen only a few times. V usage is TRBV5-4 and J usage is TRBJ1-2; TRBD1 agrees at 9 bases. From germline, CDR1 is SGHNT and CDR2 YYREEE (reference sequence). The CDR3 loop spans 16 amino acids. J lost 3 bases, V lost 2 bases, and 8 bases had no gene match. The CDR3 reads CASSFPSTGGYYGYTF. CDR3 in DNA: TGTGCCAGCAGCTTCCCCTCAACAGGGGGCTACTATGGCTACACCTTC.

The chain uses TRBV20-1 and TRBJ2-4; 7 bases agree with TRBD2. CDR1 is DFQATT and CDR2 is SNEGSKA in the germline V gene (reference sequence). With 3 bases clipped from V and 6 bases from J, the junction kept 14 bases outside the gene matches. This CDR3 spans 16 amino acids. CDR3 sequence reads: CSASEFLGTMRNIQYF. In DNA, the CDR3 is TGCAGTGCTAGCGAATTCCTCGGGACTATGAGAAACATTCAGTACTTC.

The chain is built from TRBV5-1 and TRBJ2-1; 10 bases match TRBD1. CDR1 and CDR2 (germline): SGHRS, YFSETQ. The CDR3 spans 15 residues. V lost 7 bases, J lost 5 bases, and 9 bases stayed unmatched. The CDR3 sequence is CASHSGTGADNEQFF. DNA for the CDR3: TGCGCCAGCCATTCAGGGACAGGGGCAGACAATGAGCAGTTCTTC.

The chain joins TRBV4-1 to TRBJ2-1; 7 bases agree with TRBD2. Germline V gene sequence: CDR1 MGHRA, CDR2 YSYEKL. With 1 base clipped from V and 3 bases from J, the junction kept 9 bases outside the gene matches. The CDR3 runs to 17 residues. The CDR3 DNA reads TGCGCCAGCAGCCAAGGAGCGGGGAAAGCTATCTACAATGAGCAGTTCTTC. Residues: CASSQGAGKAIYNEQFF.

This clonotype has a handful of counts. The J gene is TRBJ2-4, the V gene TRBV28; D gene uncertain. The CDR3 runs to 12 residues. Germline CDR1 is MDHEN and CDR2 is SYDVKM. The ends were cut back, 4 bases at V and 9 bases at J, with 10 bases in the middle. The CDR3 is CASSYAGSIQYF. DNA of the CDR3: TGTGCCAGCAGTTACGCCGGCTCCATTCAGTACTTC.